What follows describes a single TCR beta chain. At one boundary the junction diverges from the germline segment, which might be a read error. The source of the sample is a study of tumor-infiltrating lymphocytes in primary liver carcinoma. Germline V gene data show CDR1 as SGHAT and CDR2 as FQNNGV. The length of the CDR3 is 13 residues. TCR beta cDNA was prepared out of about 510 ng total RNA by means of a constant-region primer. Slightly modified ARM-PCR with three nested multiplex PCR rounds yielded TCR beta libraries. Amplification in the first two PCR rounds was performed using TRBV1-TRBV30 forward primers and a C-beta reverse primer for around 11 cycles each. In TCRdb, the multiplex PCR reads were re-called with MiXCR into one record per CDR3 protein. This table has 100,000 or so distinct CDR3 sequences, over 55% appearing once. From unsorted bulk tissue weighing roughly 17-31 mg, DNA and RNA were co-extracted.

The rearrangement joins TRBV11-2 to TRBJ2-1; perhaps TRBD2 as D (5 bases). The receptor comes from a woman aged 55-70 years with primary liver carcinoma and hepatitis B virus infection. Sequencing was done on a sample of liver tumor tissue from sampling region 5. The subset is: tumor region T5, tumor centre. The CDR3 DNA sequence: TGTACCAGCGGCCGACAAAACATCAATGAGCAGTTCTTC. Protein sequence: CTSGRQNINEQFF.